Listed below are T cell receptor beta chains from one sample, sequenced in a study of vaccination and CD4 T cells after COVID-19. No antigen has been identified for these receptors. From the PCR reads, TCRdb called clonotypes with MiXCR, one entry per CDR3 protein. The table has 20,000 to 25,000 distinct CDR3 sequences, 30% to 35% seen once. Sequencing used CD4+ T cells from blood, cultured in vitro, obtained about 7 months after SARS-CoV-2 vaccination. The source of these receptors is a human donor who had recovered from COVID-19. The CDR3 runs from the conserved cysteine through the conserved F or W. A D gene is named only where the DNA matches it firmly. A row's size may be missing; if present it is once, few, many or a size class.

j_call v_call clone_size d_call cdr3_nt cdr3_aa
TRBJ2-3 TRBV7-8 few TRBD2 TGTGCCAGCAGCTTACTAGCGGGGGGCCTGTCTGGTACGCAGTATTTT CASSLLAGGLSGTQYF
TRBJ2-3 TRBV11-3 once TRBD2 TGTGCCAGCAGCTATAATAGCGGGGTCACAGATACGCAGTATTTT CASSYNSGVTDTQYF
TRBJ2-3 TRBV20-1 few . TGCAGTGCTAGAGCGGTATCTAGCACAGATACGCAGTATTTT CSARAVSSTDTQYF
TRBJ2-3 TRBV24-1 few . TGTGCCACCAGTGATGTTGGGGAGGGGGGAGATACGCAGTATTTT CATSDVGEGGDTQYF
TRBJ1-1 TRBV7-8 few TRBD1 TGTGCCAGCAGCTTGACGACAGGGACGGACACTGAAGCTTTCTTT CASSLTTGTDTEAFF
TRBJ1-1 TRBV20-1 large . TGCAGTGCTAGAGATGGGCGACTAGGAGCTTTCTTT CSARDGRLGAFF
TRBJ1-5 TRBV5-1 . . TGCGCCAGCAGCTCGAATGGAAGGGGGTCCCAGCATTTT CASSSNGRGSQHF
TRBJ2-2 TRBV20-1 . . TGCAGTGCCCACGGAGTGGCATACACCGGGGAGCTGTTTTTT CSAHGVAYTGELFF
TRBJ2-1 TRBV7-3 . TRBD1 TGTGCCAGCAGCTTATGGCCAGGACAGGGGAATGAGCAGTTCTTC CASSLWPGQGNEQFF
TRBJ1-2 TRBV5-1 few TRBD1 TGCGCCAGCAGCTCCGGACAGGGCGGCTATGGCTACACCTTC CASSSGQGGYGYTF
TRBJ1-5 TRBV20-1 many . TGCAGTGCTAGAGATGAGGTGGGGAGGCCCCAGCATTTT CSARDEVGRPQHF
TRBJ1-2 TRBV7-4 few TRBD1 TGTGCCAGCAGCCATGGACAGGGACTCTTGGCTGGCTACACCTTC CASSHGQGLLAGYTF
TRBJ1-2 TRBV7-8 . . TGTGCCAGCAGCTTAGCCACTTCACCTTATGGCTACACCTTC CASSLATSPYGYTF
TRBJ2-3 TRBV4-2 . TRBD2 TGTGCCAGCAGCCAAGAAGTCCCGGCTAGCGGGACCCCAGATACGCAGTATTTT CASSQEVPASGTPDTQYF
TRBJ2-1 TRBV7-3 few . TGTGCCAGCAGCTGGACCCAGAGCTCCTACAATGAGCAGTTCTTC CASSWTQSSYNEQFF
TRBJ1-4 TRBV4-2 once . TGTGCCAGCAGCCCGAGTCTAAGCCATGAAAAACTGTTTTTT CASSPSLSHEKLFF
TRBJ2-2 TRBV6-4 few TRBD2 TGTGCCAGCAGACTAGCGCCGAACACCGGGGAGCTGTTTTTT CASRLAPNTGELFF
TRBJ2-4 TRBV7-2 . TRBD1 TGTGCCAGCAGCTTAGATGGGACAGGGGGCCCCAAAAACATTCAGTACTTC CASSLDGTGGPKNIQYF
TRBJ2-2 TRBV24-1 few TRBD1 TGTGCCACCAGTGACCCGGGACAGGGTGCCGGGGAGCTGTTTTTT CATSDPGQGAGELFF
TRBJ1-2 TRBV6-1 . . TGTGCCAGCAGCCGGGGGGGGACGACAGGCTATGGCTACACCTTC CASSRGGTTGYGYTF
TRBJ1-1 TRBV5-6 . . TGTGCCAGCAGCTTGGAACTCATGAACACTGAAGCTTTCTTT CASSLELMNTEAFF
TRBJ2-7 TRBV5-1 . TRBD1 TGCGCCAGCAGCCCCGGGACAGGGGGGGAGCAGTACTTC CASSPGTGGEQYF
TRBJ1-2 TRBV4-1 . . TGCGCCAGCAGCCCGGCGGCGACAGTTCGCTATGGCTACACCTTC CASSPAATVRYGYTF
TRBJ1-2 TRBV18 . TRBD1 TGTGCCAGCTCACCGGGTACGGGACAGGGACGGGATGGCTACACCTTC CASSPGTGQGRDGYTF
TRBJ1-1 TRBV20-1 few TRBD1 TGCAGTGCTCCACAGGGGGCAAGGGGATACGCTGAAGCTTTCTTT CSAPQGARGYAEAFF
TRBJ1-1 TRBV20-1 . . TGCAGTGCTAGTTTGAGCACTGAAGCTTTCTTT CSASLSTEAFF
TRBJ2-5 TRBV21-1 few . TGTGCCAGCAGCTCCCGTTGGGGGGCTGCTATGCTCCAAGAGACCCAGTACTTC CASSSRWGAAMLQETQYF
TRBJ2-7 TRBV7-9 few . TGTGCCAGCAGCTTAAGTACGGAGGACGAGCAGTACTTC CASSLSTEDEQYF
TRBJ2-1 TRBV6-1 . . TGTGCCAGCAGGGTGGTGGGGCGGGGTTCCTACAATGAGCAGTTCTTC CASRVVGRGSYNEQFF
TRBJ2-5 TRBV6-1 few . TGTGCCAGCAGCAACCAGGGACCGGGAGAGACCCAGTACTTC CASSNQGPGETQYF
TRBJ2-3 TRBV20-1 . . TGCAGTGCTAGTTTCGGGGCCACAGATACGCAGTATTTT CSASFGATDTQYF
TRBJ2-1 TRBV19 . TRBD2 TGTGCCACCGCACCCGAGAGGGAGGGCTACAATGAGCAGTTCTTC CATAPEREGYNEQFF
TRBJ2-2 TRBV7-2 few . TGTGCCAGCAGCTCCAGCCGTACCGGGGAGCTGTTTTTT CASSSSRTGELFF
TRBJ1-5 TRBV6-2/TRBV6-3 . . TGTGCCAGCGCCCCTTTTAGGCATCAGCCCCAGCATTTT CASAPFRHQPQHF
TRBJ2-5 TRBV6-1 . . TGTGCCAGCAGTGATCGGCTAGCAACCGAGACCCAGTACTTC CASSDRLATETQYF
TRBJ2-1 TRBV20-1 . . TGCAGTGCCGAGGACAGAATACACAATGAGCAGTTCTTC CSAEDRIHNEQFF
TRBJ1-3 TRBV7-8 few . TGTGCCAGCAGCTTAGGCAGAAGCTCTGGAAACACCATATATTTT CASSLGRSSGNTIYF
TRBJ2-7 TRBV6-1 few TRBD2 TGTGCCAGCAATTTGGATAGCGGGGGGGAAACCTACGAGCAGTACTTC CASNLDSGGETYEQYF
TRBJ1-1 TRBV19 few . TGTGCCAGTAGTATGGCGTGGGGAGACACTGAAGCTTTCTTT CASSMAWGDTEAFF
TRBJ1-1 TRBV4-1 . . TGCGCCAGCAGCCAACAAAGACTCGGGAACACTGAAGCTTTCTTT CASSQQRLGNTEAFF
TRBJ2-3 TRBV7-9 . . TGTGCCAGCAGCTCCCTGTATTCGAGCACAGATACGCAGTATTTT CASSSLYSSTDTQYF
TRBJ2-7 TRBV11-3 . . TGTGCCAGCAGCTTTGACAACTCCGAGCAGTACTTC CASSFDNSEQYF
TRBJ1-6 TRBV20-1 . TRBD1 TGCAGTGCTAGTGGGACAGGGGCTACCAATTCACCCCTCCACTTT CSASGTGATNSPLHF
TRBJ2-7 TRBV19 few TRBD2 TGTGCCAGTAGTTCCCAGGCCCGACTAGCGGGACTCAGCTACGAGCAGTACTTC CASSSQARLAGLSYEQYF
TRBJ2-1 TRBV7-9 . TRBD2 TGTGCCAGCAGCCGCAGCGGGGTCGATGAGCAGTTCTTC CASSRSGVDEQFF
TRBJ1-6 TRBV7-9 few TRBD1 TGTGCCAGCAGCCGAGGGACAGGTACTCATTCACCCCTCCACTTT CASSRGTGTHSPLHF
TRBJ2-4 TRBV4-2 few . TGTGCCAGCAGCCAGGCCGCCAAAAACATTCAGTACTTC CASSQAAKNIQYF
TRBJ1-1 TRBV20-1 . . TGCAGTGCTCTACGGGACCAAAACACTGAAGCTTTCTTT CSALRDQNTEAFF
TRBJ2-3 TRBV2 few TRBD2 TGTGCCAGCAGGACTCCCTTTAGCGGGGGAGCAGATACGCAGTATTTT CASRTPFSGGADTQYF
TRBJ2-7 TRBV4-2 . . TGTGCCAGCAGCCAAGGCCCGTCCGGGGAGCAGTACTTC CASSQGPSGEQYF